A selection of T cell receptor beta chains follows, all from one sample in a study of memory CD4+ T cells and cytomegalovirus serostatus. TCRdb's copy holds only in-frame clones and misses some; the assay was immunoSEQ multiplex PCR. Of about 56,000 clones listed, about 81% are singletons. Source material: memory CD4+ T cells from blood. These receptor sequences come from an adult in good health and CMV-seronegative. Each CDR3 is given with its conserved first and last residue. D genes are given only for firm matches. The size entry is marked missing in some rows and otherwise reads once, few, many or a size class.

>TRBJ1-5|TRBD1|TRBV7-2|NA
CASSSRPGTGYSNQPQHF
TGTGCCAGCAGCTCCCGTCCCGGGACAGGGTATAGCAATCAGCCCCAGCATTTT
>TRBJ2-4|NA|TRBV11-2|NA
CASSSSRGGDIQYF
TGTGCCAGCAGCTCTTCCAGGGGAGGGGACATTCAGTACTTC
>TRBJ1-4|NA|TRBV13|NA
CASSHAQGRNNEKLFF
TGTGCCAGCAGCCACGCCCAGGGACGGAACAATGAAAAACTGTTTTTT
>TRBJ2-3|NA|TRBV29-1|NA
CSVVADSTDTQYF
TGCAGCGTTGTTGCGGATAGCACAGATACGCAGTATTTT
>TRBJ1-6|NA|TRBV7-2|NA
CASSATNSPLHF
TGTGCCAGCAGCGCGACTAATTCACCCCTCCACTTT
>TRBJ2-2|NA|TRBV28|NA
CASSFMRRTNTGELFF
TGTGCCAGCAGTTTTATGCGACGGACCAACACCGGGGAGCTGTTTTTT
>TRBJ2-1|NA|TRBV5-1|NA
CASSDYNEQFF
TGCGCCAGCAGCGACTACAATGAGCAGTTCTTC
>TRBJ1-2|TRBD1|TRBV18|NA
CASSPRGQGGDGYTF
TGTGCCAGCTCACCAAGGGGACAGGGAGGGGATGGCTACACCTTC
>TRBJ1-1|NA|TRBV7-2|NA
CASSLYENTEAFF
TGTGCCAGCAGCTTATATGAAAACACTGAAGCTTTCTTT
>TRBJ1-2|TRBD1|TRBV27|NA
CASSLRQGDPLYGYTF
TGTGCCAGCAGTTTACGCCAGGGGGATCCACTATATGGCTACACCTTC
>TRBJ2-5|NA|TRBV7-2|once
CASSTGLAQETQYF
TGTGCCAGCAGCACGGGGCTAGCCCAAGAGACCCAGTACTTC
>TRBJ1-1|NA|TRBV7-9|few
CASSFGYGNTEAFF
TGTGCCAGCAGCTTCGGGTATGGGAACACTGAAGCTTTCTTT
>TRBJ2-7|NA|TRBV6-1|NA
CASSGPRTLDF
TGTGCCAGCAGTGGACCCAGGACCTTGGACTTC
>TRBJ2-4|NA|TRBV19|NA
CASSFSDVENIQYF
TGTGCCAGTAGCTTCTCGGACGTGGAGAACATTCAGTACTTC
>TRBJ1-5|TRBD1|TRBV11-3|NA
CASSLEGPDRGKYSNQPQHF
TGTGCCAGCAGCTTAGAGGGGCCGGACAGGGGAAAGTATAGCAATCAGCCCCAGCATTTT
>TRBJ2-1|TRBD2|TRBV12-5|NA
CASGSREGGEQFF
TGTGCTAGTGGTTCCAGGGAGGGAGGTGAGCAGTTCTTC
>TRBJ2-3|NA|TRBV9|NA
CASSVPNTDTQYF
TGTGCCAGCAGCGTCCCCAACACAGATACGCAGTATTTT
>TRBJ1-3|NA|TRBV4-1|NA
CASSQDPASRNTIYF
TGCGCCAGCAGCCAAGATCCGGCCTCAAGAAACACCATATATTTT
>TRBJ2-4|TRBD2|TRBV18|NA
CASSPGRGKYF
TGTGCCAGCTCACCCGGGAGGGGGAAGTACTTC
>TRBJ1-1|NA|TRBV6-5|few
CASTSDKNTEAFF
TGTGCCAGCACTAGCGACAAGAACACTGAAGCTTTCTTT
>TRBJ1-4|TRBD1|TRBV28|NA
CASSPKNYRGREKLFF
TGTGCCAGCAGTCCCAAGAACTACAGGGGCCGGGAAAAACTGTTTTTT
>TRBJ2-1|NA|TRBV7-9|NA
CASSLGTNSGNRNEQFF
TGTGCCAGCAGCCTGGGGACAAATTCAGGCAATCGTAATGAGCAGTTCTTC
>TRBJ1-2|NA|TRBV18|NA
CASSQTDSYGYTF
TGTGCCAGCTCACAGACGGACAGCTATGGCTACACCTTC
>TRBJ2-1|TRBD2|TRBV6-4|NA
CASSKAGSGGLNEQFF
TGTGCCAGCAGTAAAGCGGGAAGCGGGGGTCTGAATGAGCAGTTCTTC
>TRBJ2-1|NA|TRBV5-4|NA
CASSLNWGGVSEQFF
TGTGCCAGCAGCTTGAATTGGGGTGGGGTTAGTGAGCAGTTCTTC
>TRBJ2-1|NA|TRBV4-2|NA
CASSQDWGARNEQFF
TGTGCCAGCAGCCAAGACTGGGGGGCTCGGAATGAGCAGTTCTTC